Sequencing of this T cell receptor beta chain was carried out in a study of cytomegalovirus exposure and HLA in healthy donors listed by TCRdb under 2017. The study in broad terms: According to a later analysis, the approximately 120 validation repertoires were produced on the same platform as the 680 or so repertoires of the first cohort. The study aimed to test whether cataloging public T cell receptors could reveal signatures of past pathogen exposure. In addition to the first cohort of 666 subjects, a separate validation cohort of 120 different subjects was used. The study combined high-throughput TCR immunosequencing, statistical association of individual TCRs with disease status, and machine learning to predict cytomegalovirus infection status. Results and caveats for the whole study, not just this receptor: A later analysis lacked HLA typing for the validation cohort, so it scored co-occurrence in that cohort across all 120 repertoires. In a later analysis, TCRs clustered in the first cohort were found to also tend to co-occur in the 110 or so validation repertoires, with 90% to 95% of cluster scores above 0. The classifier was reported to diagnose cytomegalovirus status with high specificity and sensitivity in both the original and validation cohorts. Most TCR sequences were seen in very few donors, while some public TCRs were found in many individuals. Three of the identified cytomegalovirus-associated TCR beta chains were confirmed in vitro to be specific for cytomegalovirus antigens. The authors suggested that the approach could potentially be generalized to other disease states and immunological phenotypes. A total of 150 to 200 TCR beta chains were listed by the study as associated with cytomegalovirus.

Preparation of the library involved the immunoSEQ multiplex PCR assay. As for the original processing: A statistical classification framework was built for diagnosing cytomegalovirus status from the catalog of TCR beta chain sequences. Held by TCRdb, this immuneACCESS table contains in-frame sequences only and omits some clones. Under half of the omission traces to an unresolved V gene where checked; the cause of the rest is unknown. Clone size and V and J calls were adopted from that table, with D and trimming inferred from the DNA. The sample table contains hundreds of thousands of clones; only one count was recorded for about 86% of them. The ten most abundant clones make up 2.6% of the sample. Donors formed part of the validation cohort, which comprised 120 subjects and was distinct from the first cohort of over 500 subjects. From cysteine to phenylalanine, the CDR3 is 13 amino acids long. The read is trimmed to its CDR3 DNA, 39 bases read in frame from base 1. Relative to germline, V is 6 bases shorter and J is 7 bases shorter, with 15 bases between their ends. The germline V gene gives CDR1 as MDHEN and CDR2 as SYDVKM.

Concerning this clone itself: Its antigen is still unknown. No qualities accompany the bases; no much larger clone lies one base away.

The sequence derives from a man younger than 35 in good health and CMV-seronegative. The specimen sequenced was PBMCs. The chain was built from TRBV28 and TRBJ1-1, with the D gene uncertain. The CDR3 region has the sequence CASRTRVKSEAFF. At the DNA level, the sequence is TGTGCCAGCAGGACTAGAGTAAAGAGTGAAGCTTTCTTT.